The 24 T cell receptor beta chains given below trace back to one sample, sequenced in a study of metastatic and nonmetastatic thyroid tumors. No patient received treatment before thyroid surgery. TCRdb re-clonotyped the PCR reads via MiXCR. There are 22,000 or so clones in the sample; approximately 23% occur only once, and more than 9% lies in the top ten. Sequencing used tumor tissue. Source of these receptors: a female donor with papillary thyroid cancer or a benign thyroid nodule (not recorded which). Some clones in this sample may be carry-over from other donors' samples.

The rearrangement links TRBV5-1 to TRBJ2-5, with unresolved D. The CDR3 is made up of 15 amino acids. V lost 2 bases, J lost 1 base, and 12 bases lay in between. Germline CDR1 is SGHRS and CDR2 is YFSETQ. The CDR3 reads CASSFNGQSQETQYF. The CDR3 DNA is TGCGCCAGCAGCTTCAACGGCCAGAGCCAAGAGACCCAGTACTTC.

This clone has a count of ten or more. This chain connects TRBV12-3 or TRBV12-4 to TRBJ2-1; possibly TRBD1 for D (5 bases). V was pared by 2 bases and J by 4 bases, with 15 bases between. The length of the CDR3 is 16 residues. The CDR3 coding sequence is TGTGCCAGCAGTTTACAGACAGCCTGGGGTTACAATGAGCAGTTCTTC. Its translation is CASSLQTAWGYNEQFF.

The chain is built from TRBV4-3 and TRBJ2-7, with a weak D call TRBD1 (6 bases). The CDR3 has 14 residues. CDR1 and CDR2 from the germline V gene are LGHNA and YSLEER. V was cut by 1 base and J by 2 bases, with 9 bases left in between. This CDR3 reads CASSQGRGTYEQYF. Written as DNA, the CDR3 is TGCGCCAGCAGCCAAGGCAGGGGTACCTACGAGCAGTACTTC.

There are a few counts of this clone. The rearrangement links TRBV20-1 to TRBJ1-1; 7 bases match TRBD1. The CDR3 spans 14 residues. The junction had 7 bases not matched to a gene; V was cut back by 5 bases and J by 1 base. Germline CDR1 reads DFQATT; CDR2 reads SNEGSKA (reference sequence). For the CDR3, the DNA is TGCAGTGCTGCCAGCGGGACAGCGAACACTGAAGCTTTCTTT. This translates into CSAASGTANTEAFF.

V and J are TRBV24-1 and TRBJ1-5, with a possible D match to TRBD1 (5 bases). Per the germline V gene, CDR1 is KGHDR and CDR2 is SFDVKD. Trimming removed 12 bases from V and 2 bases from J, with 10 bases in between. The CDR3 length is 12 residues. The CDR3 region is CAVQGRNQPQHF. CDR3 sequence (DNA): TGTGCCGTCCAGGGTCGCAATCAGCCCCAGCATTTT.

This clone turned up a few times. Other nucleotide sequences in the sample specify the same CDR3. The genes are TRBV20-1 and TRBJ1-2; D remains ambiguous. Germline V gene lookup returns CDR1 DFQATT and CDR2 SNEGSKA (reference sequence). Trimming shortened V by 0 bases and J by 2 bases, and 10 bases separated the two germline ends. The CDR3 covers 14 residues. The CDR3 DNA sequence: TGCAGTGCTAGAGATAGGAGTAGAAACTATGGCTACACCTTC. It yields the protein CSARDRSRNYGYTF.

This clone ranks as medium-sized (0.01 to 0.1%). The chain employs TRBV7-2 and TRBJ2-5; 8 bases are a match to TRBD1. Germline V CDR1 and CDR2: SGHTA, FQGNSA. The CDR3 is 14 residues long. V lost 2 bases and J lost 5; bases outside the gene matches: 4. For the CDR3, the DNA is TGTGCCAGCAGCTTATCGACAGGGGCGGAGACCCAGTACTTC. Protein product: CASSLSTGAETQYF.

This clone came up a few times. The chain employs TRBV2 and TRBJ1-1, with a tentative D call TRBD1 (5 bases). This CDR3 is 13 amino acids long. The V end lost 6 bases, the J end lost 4 bases, and 12 bases lay between the germline ends. Germline CDR1 is SNHLY and CDR2 is FYNNEI. The CDR3 spells CASRVGDGTEAFF. Here the CDR3 DNA reads TGTGCCAGCAGGGTAGGGGATGGCACTGAAGCTTTCTTT.

Only a few counts were recorded for this clone. This chain uses TRBV30 with TRBJ1-1; D not certain. Between the trimmed V and J ends, which lost 4 bases and 0 bases, there was a span of 15 bases. The length of the CDR3 is 15 residues. In germline, CDR1 is GTSNPN, CDR2 SVGIG (reference sequence). CDR3 sequence reads: CAWKGRRIMNTEAFF. CDR3 bases: TGTGCCTGGAAAGGGAGGCGCATCATGAACACTGAAGCTTTCTTT.

This clone was counted at least ten times. The chain uses TRBV4-2 and TRBJ1-2; 7 nucleotides align to TRBD1. This CDR3 spans 15 amino acids. With V trimmed by 0 bases and J by 3 bases, 4 bases remained unmatched. Germline V CDR1 and CDR2: LGHNA, YNFKEQ. The CDR3: CASSQEGGQYYGYTF. The CDR3 nucleotides are TGTGCCAGCAGCCAAGAGGGGGGACAGTACTATGGCTACACCTTC.

V gene TRBV19 combines with J gene TRBJ1-5, with D unresolved. CDR1 is LNHDA and CDR2 is SQIVND in the germline V gene (reference sequence). This CDR3 has 14 amino acids. V was cut by 4 bases and J by 6 bases, with 13 bases left in between. The CDR3 sequence is CASSTDRWGQPQHF. CDR3 coding DNA: TGTGCCAGTAGTACGGACCGGTGGGGTCAGCCCCAGCATTTT.

Worth noting for this clone: This may stem from a read error, because a much larger clone lies one nucleotide away. V and J are TRBV19 and TRBJ2-7; D not certain. Germline lookup yields CDR1 LNHDA and CDR2 SQIVND (reference sequence). The CDR3 consists of 13 residues. The CDR3 region is CASSMGTSAEQSF. The CDR3, as DNA: TGTGCCAGTAGTATGGGCACCTCCGCCGAGCAGTCCTTC.

In regard to this clone: Other DNA sequences in this sample translate to the same CDR3. DNA of the CDR3: TGCGCCAGCAGCTTGGCCCCAGGGGCCTCCTACGAGCAGTACTTC. Translating gives CASSLAPGASYEQYF. The genes are TRBV5-1 and TRBJ2-7, with D perhaps TRBD1 (6 bases). V lost 0 bases and J 0 bases, leaving 10 bases between the germline ends. Germline V gene lookup returns CDR1 SGHRS and CDR2 YFSETQ. CDR3 length equals 15 residues.

This clone has only a few counts. The chain employs TRBV6-5 and TRBJ1-2; 8 bases map to TRBD1. After removal of 2 bases from V and 7 bases from J, the junction contained 9 bases not matched to a gene. The CDR3 covers 15 residues. In germline, CDR1 is MNHEY, CDR2 SVGAGI. CDR3 sequence reads: CASSYDRTGRTGYTF. DNA of the CDR3: TGTGCCAGCAGTTACGACCGGACAGGGAGGACTGGCTACACCTTC.

Many counts were recorded for this clone. The V call is TRBV10-3, the J call TRBJ1-1; D uncertain. The CDR3 runs 13 residues. CDR1 is ENHRY, CDR2 SYGVKD, per germline. The germline V and J ends were trimmed by 7 bases and 1 base, with 10 bases remaining between them. The CDR3 sequence is CAIKDDGNTEAFF. CDR3 DNA: TGTGCCATCAAAGATGACGGGAACACTGAAGCTTTCTTT.

This chain links TRBV14 with TRBJ2-2, with D unclear. The V gene's germline CDR1 is SGHDN and CDR2 FVKESK. V was pared by 0 bases and J by 1 base, with 12 bases between. The CDR3 spans 17 residues. This chain's CDR3 is CASSQEFPHLNTGELFF. The CDR3 DNA is TGTGCCAGCAGCCAAGAGTTCCCGCATTTGAACACCGGGGAGCTGTTTTTT.

This clone was seen just once. V and J are TRBV11-2 and TRBJ1-6; no firm D call. This CDR3 has 13 residues. Germline CDR1 and CDR2: SGHAT and FQNNGV. Trimming shortened V by 0 bases and J by 13 bases, and 10 bases separated the two germline ends. CDR3 region: CASSLERSSPLHF. CDR3 DNA sequence: TGTGCCAGCAGCTTAGAAAGGTCCTCGCCCCTCCACTTT.

Many counts were recorded for this clone. The rearrangement joins TRBV4-1 to TRBJ2-5, with TRBD1 matching 8 bases. J lost 5 bases, V lost 0 bases, and 2 bases had no gene match. This CDR3 region has 14 residues. Germline V gene sequence: CDR1 MGHRA, CDR2 YSYEKL. The CDR3 loop reads CASSQDRGHETQYF. The CDR3 DNA reads as TGCGCCAGCAGCCAAGACAGGGGGCACGAGACCCAGTACTTC.

V gene TRBV30 combines with J gene TRBJ2-1; possibly TRBD2 for D (6 bases). This CDR3 spans 18 amino acids. Between the trimmed V and J ends, which lost 0 bases and 3 bases, there was a span of 21 bases. CDR1 is GTSNPN and CDR2 is SVGIG in the germline V gene (reference sequence). The CDR3 spells CAWSVSPTVRRDYNEQFF. As DNA, the CDR3 is TGTGCCTGGAGTGTAAGCCCTACTGTGAGGCGGGACTACAATGAGCAGTTCTTC.

This clone was observed once. The chain carries TRBV14 and TRBJ2-1; 8 bases match TRBD2. CDR1 and CDR2 from the germline V gene are SGHDN and FVKESK. V lost 4 bases to trimming and J lost 2 bases; unmatched junction nucleotides: 10. This CDR3 has 17 residues. The CDR3 sequence: CASSLLPQGLAYNEQFF. The CDR3 DNA follows: TGTGCCAGCAGCCTCCTACCCCAGGGACTAGCCTACAATGAGCAGTTCTTC.

The gene calls are TRBV30 and TRBJ2-7; 7 nucleotides line up with TRBD1. CDR3 length: 13 amino acids. Germline V gene sequence: CDR1 GTSNPN, CDR2 SVGIG (reference sequence). V lost 5 bases to trimming and J lost 3 bases; unmatched junction nucleotides: 7. The CDR3 region has the DNA TGTGCCTGGCGGGACAGCCAAGACTACGAGCAGTACTTC. This encodes CAWRDSQDYEQYF.

This clone was observed many times. The gene calls are TRBV15 and TRBJ1-1, with TRBD1 as a possible D gene (5 bases). Germline V gene lookup returns CDR1 LNHNV and CDR2 YYDKDF (reference sequence). V lost 0 bases and J 0 bases, leaving 17 bases between the germline ends. This CDR3 region has 18 residues. The CDR3 loop reads CATSRDRIGVNMNTEAFF. CDR3 in DNA: TGTGCCACCAGCAGAGATAGAATAGGGGTAAACATGAACACTGAAGCTTTCTTT.

This rearrangement joins TRBV7-6 to TRBJ2-7; D is possibly TRBD1 (5 bases). The germline V gene has CDR1 SGHVS and CDR2 FNYEAQ. The CDR3 contains 13 residues. V dropped 5 bases and J dropped 1 base, with 9 bases sitting between them. The CDR3 sequence is CASSESGSYEQYF. Written as DNA, the CDR3 is TGTGCCAGCAGCGAGTCAGGGTCCTACGAGCAGTACTTC.

Many counts were recorded for this clone. V is TRBV29-1 and J is TRBJ2-1; TRBD2 might be the D (7 bases). The V gene lost 6 bases and the J gene lost 8 bases, with 14 bases spanning the gap. This CDR3 has 12 residues. Germline V gene sequence: CDR1 SQVTM, CDR2 ANQGSEA. CDR3 DNA sequence: TGCAGCGTCCGGGGGGCTAGGTATGAGCAGTTCTTC. Its translation is CSVRGARYEQFF.